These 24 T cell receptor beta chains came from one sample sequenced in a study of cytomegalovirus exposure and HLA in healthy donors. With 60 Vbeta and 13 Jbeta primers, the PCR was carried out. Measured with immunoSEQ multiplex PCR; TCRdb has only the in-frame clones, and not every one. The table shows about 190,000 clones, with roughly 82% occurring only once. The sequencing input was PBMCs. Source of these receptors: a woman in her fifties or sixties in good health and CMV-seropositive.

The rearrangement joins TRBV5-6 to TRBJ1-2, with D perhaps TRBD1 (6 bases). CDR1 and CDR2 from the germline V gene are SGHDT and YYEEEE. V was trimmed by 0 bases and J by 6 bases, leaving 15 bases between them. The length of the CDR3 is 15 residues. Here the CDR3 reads CASSLGPVRGDGYTF. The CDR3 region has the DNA TGTGCCAGCAGCTTGGGCCCCGTCAGGGGTGATGGCTACACCTTC.

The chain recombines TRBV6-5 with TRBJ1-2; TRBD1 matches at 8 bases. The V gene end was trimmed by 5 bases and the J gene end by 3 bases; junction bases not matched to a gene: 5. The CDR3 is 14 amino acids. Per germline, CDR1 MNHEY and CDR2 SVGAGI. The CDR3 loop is CASSRTGLDYGYTF. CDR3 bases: TGTGCCAGCAGTAGGACAGGGCTCGACTATGGCTACACCTTC.

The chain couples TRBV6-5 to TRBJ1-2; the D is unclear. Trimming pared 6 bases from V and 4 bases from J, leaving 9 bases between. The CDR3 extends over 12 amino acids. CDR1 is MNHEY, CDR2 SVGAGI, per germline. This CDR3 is CASRNVGYGYTF. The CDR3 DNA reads TGTGCCAGCAGGAACGTCGGCTATGGCTACACCTTC.

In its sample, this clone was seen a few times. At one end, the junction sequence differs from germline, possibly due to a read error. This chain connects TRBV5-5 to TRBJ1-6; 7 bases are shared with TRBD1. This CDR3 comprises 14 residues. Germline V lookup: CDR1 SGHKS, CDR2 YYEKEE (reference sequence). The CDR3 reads CASSLGTESSPLHF. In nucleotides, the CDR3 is TGTGCCAGCAGTTTGGGGACAGAATCCTCACCCCTCCACTTT.

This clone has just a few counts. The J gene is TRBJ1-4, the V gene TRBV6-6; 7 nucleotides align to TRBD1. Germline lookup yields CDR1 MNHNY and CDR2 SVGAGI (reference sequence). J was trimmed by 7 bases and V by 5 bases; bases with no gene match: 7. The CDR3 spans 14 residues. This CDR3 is CASSLQGPIEKLFF. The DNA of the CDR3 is TGTGCCAGCAGTCTACAGGGGCCGATTGAAAAACTGTTTTTT.

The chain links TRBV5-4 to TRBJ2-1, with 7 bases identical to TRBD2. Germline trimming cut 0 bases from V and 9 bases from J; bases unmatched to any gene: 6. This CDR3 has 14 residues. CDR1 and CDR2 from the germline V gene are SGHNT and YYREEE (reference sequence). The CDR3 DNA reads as TGTGCCAGCAGCTTGGAGGCGTGGGGGGGTGAGCAGTTCTTC. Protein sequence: CASSLEAWGGEQFF.

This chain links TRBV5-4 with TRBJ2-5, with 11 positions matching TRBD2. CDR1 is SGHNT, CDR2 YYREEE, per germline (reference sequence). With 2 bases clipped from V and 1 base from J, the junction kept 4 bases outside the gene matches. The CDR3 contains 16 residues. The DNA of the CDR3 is TGTGCCAGCAGCTTCGGGACTAGCGGCTTCCAAGAGACCCAGTACTTC. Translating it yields CASSFGTSGFQETQYF.

Written as DNA, the CDR3 is TGTGCCAGCAGCTTAGCTCCGGGGGGCTGGGATACGCAGTATTTT. Protein: CASSLAPGGWDTQYF. This chain uses TRBV7-3 with TRBJ2-3, with D possibly matching TRBD2 (7 bases). With 2 bases removed from V and 6 bases from J, the gap between germline ends came to 15 bases. Germline CDR1 SGHTA, CDR2 FQGTGA. The CDR3 sequence is 15 residues long.

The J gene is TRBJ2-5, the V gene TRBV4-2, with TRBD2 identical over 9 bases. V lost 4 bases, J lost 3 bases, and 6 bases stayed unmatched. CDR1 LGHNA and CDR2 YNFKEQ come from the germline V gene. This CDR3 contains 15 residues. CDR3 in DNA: TGTGCCAGCAGCCGTTCGCAGCGGGGGGAAGAGACCCAGTACTTC. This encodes CASSRSQRGEETQYF.

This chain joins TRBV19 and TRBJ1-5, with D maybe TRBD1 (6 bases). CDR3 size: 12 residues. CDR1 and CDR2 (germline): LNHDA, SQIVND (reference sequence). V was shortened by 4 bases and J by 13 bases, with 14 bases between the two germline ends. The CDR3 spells CASSTQDRPQHF. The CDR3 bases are TGTGCCAGTAGTACACAAGACAGGCCTCAGCATTTT.

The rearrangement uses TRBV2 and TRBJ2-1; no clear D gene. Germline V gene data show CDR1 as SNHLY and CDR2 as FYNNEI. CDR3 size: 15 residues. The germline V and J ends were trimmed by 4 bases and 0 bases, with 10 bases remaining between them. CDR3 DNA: TGTGCCAGCAGTGGGCTTAAAAGCTCCTACAATGAGCAGTTCTTC. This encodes CASSGLKSSYNEQFF. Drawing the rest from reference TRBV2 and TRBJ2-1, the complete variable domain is EPEVTQTPSHQVTQMGQEVILRCVPISNHLYFYWYRQILGQKVEFLVSFYNNEISEKSEIFDDQFSVERPDGSNFTLKIRSTKLEDSAMYFCASSGLKSSYNEQFFGPGTRLTVL.

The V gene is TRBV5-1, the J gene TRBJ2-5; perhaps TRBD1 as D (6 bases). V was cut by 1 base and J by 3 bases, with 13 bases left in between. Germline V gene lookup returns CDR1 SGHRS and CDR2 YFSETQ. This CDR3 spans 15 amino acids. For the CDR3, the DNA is TGCGCCAGCAGCTTGATGGGGACATTTGAAGAGACCCAGTACTTC. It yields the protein CASSLMGTFEETQYF.

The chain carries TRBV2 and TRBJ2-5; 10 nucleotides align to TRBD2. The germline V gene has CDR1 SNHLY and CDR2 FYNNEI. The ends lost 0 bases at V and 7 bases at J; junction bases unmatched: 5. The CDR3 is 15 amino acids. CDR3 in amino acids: CASSEASGGPGTQYF. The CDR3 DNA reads TGTGCCAGCAGTGAAGCTAGCGGGGGGCCGGGGACCCAGTACTTC. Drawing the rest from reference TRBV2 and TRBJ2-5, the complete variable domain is EPEVTQTPSHQVTQMGQEVILRCVPISNHLYFYWYRQILGQKVEFLVSFYNNEISEKSEIFDDQFSVERPDGSNFTLKIRSTKLEDSAMYFCASSEASGGPGTQYFGPGTRLLVL.

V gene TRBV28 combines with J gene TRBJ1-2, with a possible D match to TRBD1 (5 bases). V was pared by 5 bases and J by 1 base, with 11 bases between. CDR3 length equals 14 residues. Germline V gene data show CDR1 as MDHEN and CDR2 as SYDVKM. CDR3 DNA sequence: TGTGCCAGCAGTCTTCTGACAGTTAACTATGGCTACACCTTC. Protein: CASSLLTVNYGYTF.

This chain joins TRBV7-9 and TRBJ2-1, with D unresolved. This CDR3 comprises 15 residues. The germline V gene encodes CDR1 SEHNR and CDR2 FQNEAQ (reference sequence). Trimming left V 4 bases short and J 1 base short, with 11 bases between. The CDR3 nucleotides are TGTGCCAGCAGCTCCGGGTTGAGGTCCTACAATGAGCAGTTCTTC. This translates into CASSSGLRSYNEQFF.

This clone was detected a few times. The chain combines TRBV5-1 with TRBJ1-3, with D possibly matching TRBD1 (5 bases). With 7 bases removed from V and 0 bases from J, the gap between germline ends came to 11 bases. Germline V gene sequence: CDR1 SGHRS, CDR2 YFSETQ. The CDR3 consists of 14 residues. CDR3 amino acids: CASQQVPSGNTIYF. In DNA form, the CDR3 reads TGCGCCAGCCAACAGGTTCCCTCTGGAAACACCATATATTTT.

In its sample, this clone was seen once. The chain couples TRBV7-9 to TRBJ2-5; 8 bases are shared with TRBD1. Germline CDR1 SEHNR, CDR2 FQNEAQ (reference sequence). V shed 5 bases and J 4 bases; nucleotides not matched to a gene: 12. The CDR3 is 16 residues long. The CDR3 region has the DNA TGTGCCAGCAGCCCTGGGACAGGCGCCGGAGGAGAGACCCAGTACTTC. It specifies CASSPGTGAGGETQYF.

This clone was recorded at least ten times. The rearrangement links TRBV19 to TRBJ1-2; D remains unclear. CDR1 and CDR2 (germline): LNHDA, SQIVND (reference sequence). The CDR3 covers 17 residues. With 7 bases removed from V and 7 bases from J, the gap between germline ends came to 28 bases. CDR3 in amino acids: CASTPDLGGLKTVGYTF. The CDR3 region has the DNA TGTGCCAGTACTCCAGACCTGGGAGGTCTTAAAACGGTTGGCTACACCTTC. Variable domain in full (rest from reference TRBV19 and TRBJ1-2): DGGITQSPKYLFRKEGQNVTLSCEQNLNHDAMYWYRQDPGQGLRLIYYSQIVNDFQKGDIAEGYSVSREKKESFPLTVTSAQKNPTAFYLCASTPDLGGLKTVGYTFGSGTRLTVV.

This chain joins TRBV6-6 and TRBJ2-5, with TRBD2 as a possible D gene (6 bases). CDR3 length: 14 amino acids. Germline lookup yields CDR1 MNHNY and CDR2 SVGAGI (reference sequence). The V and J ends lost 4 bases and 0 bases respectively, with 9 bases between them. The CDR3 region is CASSFRGYQETQYF. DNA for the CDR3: TGTGCCAGCAGTTTCCGGGGGTACCAAGAGACCCAGTACTTC.

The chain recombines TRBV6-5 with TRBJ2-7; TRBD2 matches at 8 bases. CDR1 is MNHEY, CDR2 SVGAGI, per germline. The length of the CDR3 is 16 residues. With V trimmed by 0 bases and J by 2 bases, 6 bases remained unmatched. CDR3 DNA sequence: TGTGCCAGCAGTTACTCAGTAGCGGGGTCCCCCTACGAGCAGTACTTC. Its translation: CASSYSVAGSPYEQYF.

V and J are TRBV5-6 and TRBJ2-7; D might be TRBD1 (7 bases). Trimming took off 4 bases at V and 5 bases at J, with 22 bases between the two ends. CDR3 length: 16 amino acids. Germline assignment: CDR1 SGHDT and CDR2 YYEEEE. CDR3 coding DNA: TGTGCCAGCAGCAATGGGGGGAACAGGGGAGGTGACGAGCAGTACTTC. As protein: CASSNGGNRGGDEQYF.

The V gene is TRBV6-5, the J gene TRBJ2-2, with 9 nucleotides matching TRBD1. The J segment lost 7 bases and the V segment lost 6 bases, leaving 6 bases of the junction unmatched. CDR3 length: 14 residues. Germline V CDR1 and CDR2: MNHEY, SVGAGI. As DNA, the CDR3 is TGTGCCAGCAGCCGGGGGACAGGGAACGGGGAGCTGTTTTTT. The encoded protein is CASSRGTGNGELFF.

This CDR3 is CASGLAGGEGYEQFF. The CDR3 coding sequence is TGTGCCAGTGGACTAGCGGGGGGGGAGGGCTATGAGCAGTTCTTC. The gene calls are TRBV7-3 and TRBJ2-1, with 15 bases lining up with TRBD2. Germline assignment: CDR1 SGHTA and CDR2 FQGTGA. The V and J ends lost 9 bases and 8 bases, in that order; junction bases with no gene match: 8. The CDR3 contains 15 residues.

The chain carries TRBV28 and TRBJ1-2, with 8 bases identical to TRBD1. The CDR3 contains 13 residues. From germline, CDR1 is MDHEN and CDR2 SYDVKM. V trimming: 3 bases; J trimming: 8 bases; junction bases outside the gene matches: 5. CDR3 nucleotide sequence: TGTGCCAGCAGTTTCCAGGACAGGGACGGCTACACCTTC. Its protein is CASSFQDRDGYTF.